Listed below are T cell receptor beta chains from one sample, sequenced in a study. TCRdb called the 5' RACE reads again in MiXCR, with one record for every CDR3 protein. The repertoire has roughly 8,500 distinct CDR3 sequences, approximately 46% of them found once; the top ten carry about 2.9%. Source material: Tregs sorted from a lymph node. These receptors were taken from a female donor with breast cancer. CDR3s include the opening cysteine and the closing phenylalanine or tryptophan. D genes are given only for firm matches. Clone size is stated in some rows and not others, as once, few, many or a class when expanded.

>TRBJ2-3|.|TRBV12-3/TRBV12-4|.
CASSPSWDTQYF
TGTGCCAGCAGTCCCTCATGGGATACGCAGTATTTT
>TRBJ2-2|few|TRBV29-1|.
CSVVGWATGELFF
TGCAGCGTTGTTGGTTGGGCAACCGGGGAGCTGTTTTTT
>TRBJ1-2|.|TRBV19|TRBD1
CASSLLPGQGNYGYTF
TGTGCCAGTAGTCTACTGCCCGGACAGGGCAACTATGGCTACACCTTC
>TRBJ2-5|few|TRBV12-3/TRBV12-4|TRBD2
CASSLAGLQETQYF
TGTGCCAGCAGTTTGGCGGGACTACAAGAGACCCAGTACTTC
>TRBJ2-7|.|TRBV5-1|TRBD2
CASSEGLAALHEQYF
TGCGCCAGCAGCGAGGGACTAGCGGCTCTCCACGAGCAGTACTTC
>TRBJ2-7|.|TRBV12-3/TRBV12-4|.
CASSFDSTYEQYF
TGTGCCAGCAGTTTTGACAGCACCTACGAGCAGTACTTC
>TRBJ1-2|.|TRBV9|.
CASSDTQGYGYTF
TGTGCCAGCAGCGATACACAGGGATATGGCTACACCTTC
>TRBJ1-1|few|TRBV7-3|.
CASRLGGDTEAFF
TGTGCCAGCAGATTAGGGGGTGACACTGAAGCTTTCTTT
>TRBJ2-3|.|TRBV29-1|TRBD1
CSVDGDRAEDTQYF
TGCAGCGTTGATGGGGACAGGGCAGAAGATACGCAGTATTTT
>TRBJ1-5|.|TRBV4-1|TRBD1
CASSQDRVNQPQHF
TGCGCCAGCAGCCAGGACAGGGTCAATCAGCCCCAGCATTTT
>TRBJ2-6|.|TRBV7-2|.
CASSSYQWPGANVLTF
TGTGCCAGCAGCTCCTACCAGTGGCCTGGGGCCAACGTCCTGACTTTC
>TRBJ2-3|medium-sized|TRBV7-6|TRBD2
CATETSGTSTDTQYF
TGTGCCACCGAGACTAGCGGGACTAGCACAGATACGCAGTATTTT
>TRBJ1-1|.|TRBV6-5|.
CASSWGGENTEAFF
TGTGCCAGCAGTTGGGGGGGCGAGAACACTGAAGCTTTCTTT
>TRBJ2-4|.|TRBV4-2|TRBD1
CASSHDRVANIQYF
TGTGCCAGCAGCCACGACAGGGTAGCCAACATTCAGTACTTC
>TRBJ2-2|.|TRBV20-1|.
CSARDLSWGENTGELFF
TGCAGTGCTAGAGATTTGAGTTGGGGCGAGAACACCGGGGAGCTGTTTTTT
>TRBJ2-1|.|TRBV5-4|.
CASSLSSGSDEQFF
TGTGCCAGCAGCTTGTCGTCAGGGTCAGATGAGCAGTTCTTC
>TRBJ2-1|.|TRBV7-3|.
CASSYQEGNEQFF
TGTGCCAGCAGCTACCAAGAGGGGAATGAGCAGTTCTTC
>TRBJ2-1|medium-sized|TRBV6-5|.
CASGQGFNEQFF
TGTGCCAGCGGCCAGGGCTTCAATGAGCAGTTCTTC
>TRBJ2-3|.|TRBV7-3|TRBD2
CASGQGLASTDTQYF
TGTGCCAGCGGCCAAGGACTAGCGAGCACAGATACGCAGTATTTT
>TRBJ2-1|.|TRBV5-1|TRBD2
CASSFSGGRPPYNEQFF
TGCGCCAGCAGCTTCTCCGGCGGGAGGCCCCCCTACAATGAGCAGTTCTTC
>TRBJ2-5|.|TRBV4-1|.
CASSPDQETQYF
TGCGCCAGCAGCCCAGACCAAGAGACCCAGTACTTC
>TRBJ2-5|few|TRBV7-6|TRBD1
CASSLDRGPETQYF
TGTGCCAGCAGCTTAGACAGGGGCCCGGAGACCCAGTACTTC
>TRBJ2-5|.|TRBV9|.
CASSVAGGGARGETQYF
TGTGCCAGCAGCGTAGCAGGAGGGGGGGCCCGCGGGGAGACCCAGTACTTC
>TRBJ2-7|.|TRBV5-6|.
CASSLEGRSIYEQYF
TGTGCCAGCAGCTTGGAGGGGAGGTCAATCTACGAGCAGTACTTC
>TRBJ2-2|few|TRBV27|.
CASSLSGELFF
TGTGCCAGCAGTTTATCCGGGGAGCTGTTTTTT